One and the same sample provided the 25 T cell receptor beta chains below, sequenced in a study of T cells after yellow fever vaccination. TCRdb re-called the 5' RACE reads through MiXCR, storing one row per CDR3 protein. The sample holds some 240,000 distinct CDR3 sequences, roughly 4% seen once. The input for sequencing was PBMCs, taken 15 days after the yellow fever booster vaccination. These receptors were collected from a man aged 18 to 30 who received the YFV17D yellow fever vaccine.

This clonotype showed up just a few times. V usage is TRBV12-3 or TRBV12-4 and J usage is TRBJ1-1, with D unresolved. The V gene lost 1 base and the J gene lost 10 bases, with 7 bases spanning the gap. The CDR3 totals 11 residues. The DNA for the CDR3 is TGTGCCAGCAGTTTAGGACTCGGAGCTTTCTTT. This codes for CASSLGLGAFF.

This clonotype was seen at least ten times. This chain uses TRBV7-9 with TRBJ1-4; TRBD1 matches 8 bases. Germline V gives CDR1 SEHNR, CDR2 FQNEAQ (reference sequence). The J segment lost 6 bases and the V segment lost 6 bases, leaving 9 bases of the junction unmatched. CDR3 size: 15 residues. In nucleotides, the CDR3 is TGTGCCAGCAGTTTGTCCGGGACAGGAGATGAAAAACTGTTTTTT. This encodes CASSLSGTGDEKLFF.

In its sample, this clonotype was seen many times. The V call is TRBV20-1, the J call TRBJ2-1, with D perhaps matching TRBD2 (6 bases). This CDR3 has 14 amino acids. Trimming pared 2 bases from V and 5 bases from J, leaving 13 bases between. CDR1 is DFQATT and CDR2 is SNEGSKA in the germline V gene (reference sequence). CDR3 in DNA: TGCAGTGCTAGAATCGGCGGGGTGGACAATGAGCAGTTCTTC. Its translation: CSARIGGVDNEQFF.

At least ten counts were recorded for this clonotype. The J gene is TRBJ2-1, the V gene TRBV6-2 or TRBV6-3; D remains unclear. Germline values: CDR1 MNHEY, CDR2 SVGEGT. The CDR3 consists of 13 residues. The ends were cut back, 7 bases at V and 0 bases at J, with 7 bases in the middle. As DNA, the CDR3 is TGTGCCAGCAAAGAGAGCTCCTACAATGAGCAGTTCTTC. It specifies CASKESSYNEQFF.

The gene calls are TRBV5-1 and TRBJ1-4; tentatively, D is TRBD1 (6 bases). V lost 1 base to trimming and J lost 5 bases, with 15 bases between them. Germline CDR1 is SGHRS and CDR2 is YFSETQ. The CDR3 is 16 residues long. The DNA for the CDR3 is TGCGCCAGCAGCTTGTCCCGCGGGGGGGGCAATGAAAAACTGTTTTTT. Translation: CASSLSRGGGNEKLFF.

This clonotype was seen at least ten times. This sequence joins TRBV29-1 and TRBJ1-1; tentative D call: TRBD1 (5 bases). CDR3 size: 11 residues. Trimming left V 7 bases short and J 5 bases short, with 11 bases between. CDR1 and CDR2 from the germline V gene are SQVTM and ANQGSEA. The CDR3 spells CSAREGTEAFF. CDR3 nucleotides: TGCAGCGCCCGTGAGGGGACTGAAGCTTTCTTT.

Many counts were recorded for this clonotype. The rearrangement uses TRBV6-5 and TRBJ2-7, with D possibly being TRBD1 or TRBD2 (5 bases each). Per the germline V gene, CDR1 is MNHEY and CDR2 is SVGAGI. V gave up 7 bases and J gave up 1 base, with 23 bases separating them. This CDR3 comprises 17 residues. Here the CDR3 DNA reads TGTGCCAGCACCTCCTCGGCGAGAGGGGAAGTTTCCTACGAGCAGTACTTC. This sequence encodes CASTSSARGEVSYEQYF.

This clonotype came up many times. The J gene is TRBJ2-7, the V gene TRBV6-5; the match to TRBD2 covers 11 bases. The germline CDR1 and CDR2 sequences are MNHEY and SVGAGI. The length of the CDR3 is 19 residues. The V gene end was trimmed by 0 bases and the J gene end by 5 bases; junction bases not matched to a gene: 15. This chain's CDR3 is CASSYSSPSGGLRYHEQYF. CDR3 in DNA: TGTGCCAGCAGTTACTCGAGTCCTAGCGGGGGGCTCCGGTACCACGAGCAGTACTTC.

The sample holds a few counts of this clonotype. The V gene is TRBV18, the J gene TRBJ2-1; D possibly corresponds to TRBD1 (5 bases). V lost 3 bases and J 11 bases, leaving 17 bases between the germline ends. The CDR3 runs to 14 residues. Germline loops: CDR1 KGHSH, CDR2 LQKENI. CDR3 protein: CASSPYPDDSKQFF. Here the CDR3 DNA reads TGTGCCAGCTCACCCTACCCAGATGACAGTAAGCAGTTCTTC.

The table lists this clonotype with many counts. In nucleotides, the CDR3 is TGTGCCAGCAGTCCCATTAGCAATCAGCCCCAGCATTTT. Its protein is CASSPISNQPQHF. This chain uses TRBV12-3 or TRBV12-4 with TRBJ1-5, with unresolved D. The V and J ends lost 5 bases and 0 bases respectively, with 5 bases between them. This CDR3 is 13 amino acids long.

This clonotype showed up many times. This sequence joins TRBV10-3 and TRBJ1-6; TRBD1 might be the D (6 bases). The CDR3 is made up of 15 amino acids. The germline gives CDR1 ENHRY, CDR2 SYGVKD. Trimming took off 3 bases at V and 8 bases at J, with 14 bases between the two ends. This CDR3 is CAISESRQADSPLHF. The CDR3 DNA is TGTGCCATCAGTGAATCAAGACAGGCTGATTCACCCCTCCACTTT.

This clonotype was counted many times. The chain uses TRBV7-3 and TRBJ2-3, with 8 bases aligning to TRBD2. There are 15 residues in the CDR3. With 3 bases clipped from V and 2 bases from J, the junction kept 4 bases outside the gene matches. CDR1 and CDR2 from the germline V gene are SGHTA and FQGTGA. The CDR3 loop reads CASSFPAGATDTQYF. Here the CDR3 DNA reads TGTGCCAGCAGCTTCCCAGCGGGGGCCACAGATACGCAGTATTTT.

This clonotype was found many times. This chain joins TRBV2 and TRBJ2-3; D is unresolved. Trimming took off 5 bases at V and 0 bases at J, with 12 bases between the two ends. The V gene's germline CDR1 is SNHLY and CDR2 FYNNEI. CDR3 length: 15 residues. Written as DNA, the CDR3 is TGTGCCAGCAGTAGGTCACTAAAAAGCACAGATACGCAGTATTTT. This encodes CASSRSLKSTDTQYF.

Many counts were recorded for this clonotype. The rearrangement uses TRBV12-3 or TRBV12-4 and TRBJ2-7; no clear D gene. V lost 8 bases, J lost 3 bases, and 2 bases lay in between. The CDR3 is 9 residues long. In DNA, the CDR3 is TGTGCCAGCCTCTACGAGCAGTACGTC. Translated, it gives CASLYEQYV.

Many counts were recorded for this clonotype. J is TRBJ1-2 and V is TRBV6-5; no clear D gene. V lost 2 bases, J lost 6 bases, and 16 bases lay in between. The CDR3 covers 15 residues. Germline V gene sequence: CDR1 MNHEY, CDR2 SVGAGI. CDR3 nucleotide sequence: TGTGCCAGCAGTTACCGAAAAGACGGGTGGGATGGCTACACCTTC. It encodes CASSYRKDGWDGYTF.

This clonotype was counted at least ten times. The gene calls are TRBV11-2 and TRBJ2-2, with a tentative D call TRBD2 (5 bases). This CDR3 contains 15 residues. Trimming removed 5 bases at V and 2 bases at J, with 12 bases between. In germline, CDR1 is SGHAT, CDR2 FQNNGV. CDR3 residues: CASSPIAGNTGELFF. CDR3 sequence (DNA): TGTGCCAGCAGCCCCATTGCGGGCAACACCGGGGAGCTGTTTTTT.

This clonotype was counted a few times. The rearrangement joins TRBV19 to TRBJ1-3, with 7 nucleotides matching TRBD1. The CDR3 runs to 19 residues. The germline V gene has CDR1 LNHDA and CDR2 SQIVND (reference sequence). J gave up 0 bases and V 5 bases, and 16 bases lay outside the gene matches. The CDR3 here is CASSPGIFRDRSSGNTIYF. The CDR3 bases are TGTGCCAGTAGTCCTGGGATCTTCCGGGACAGAAGCTCTGGAAACACCATATATTTT.

This clonotype showed up many times. The gene calls are TRBV5-1 and TRBJ1-1; 7 bases are shared with TRBD1. The CDR3 runs to 15 residues. Germline loops: CDR1 SGHRS, CDR2 YFSETQ. V lost 6 bases and J lost 0; bases outside the gene matches: 8. CDR3 residues: CASTPMTGMNTEAFF. The CDR3, as DNA: TGCGCCAGCACCCCAATGACAGGGATGAACACTGAAGCTTTCTTT.

This clonotype showed up many times. The chain is built from TRBV29-1 and TRBJ2-7; D is possibly TRBD1 or TRBD2 (5 bases each). Germline-derived CDR1 and CDR2 are SQVTM and ANQGSEA. The CDR3 contains 11 residues. CDR3 residues: CTTRDLYEQYV. The CDR3 DNA follows: TGCACTACCCGGGACCTCTACGAGCAGTACGTC.

The V gene is TRBV13, the J gene TRBJ1-2; D unresolved. Trimming left V 0 bases short and J 6 bases short, with 11 bases between. Per germline, CDR1 PRHDT and CDR2 FYEKMQ (reference sequence). This CDR3 has 14 amino acids. The CDR3 sequence: CASSLGASQNGYTF. The CDR3 DNA is TGTGCCAGCAGCTTAGGAGCTTCGCAGAATGGCTACACCTTC.

This clonotype was recorded at least ten times. The genes are TRBV20-1 and TRBJ2-3, with D perhaps matching TRBD1 (5 bases). The CDR3 length is 14 residues. CDR1 and CDR2 (germline): DFQATT, SNEGSKA (reference sequence). The V and J ends lost 3 bases and 3 bases respectively, with 13 bases between them. CDR3 residues: CSARVGARTDTQYF. As DNA, the CDR3 is TGCAGTGCTAGGGTAGGGGCCCGGACAGATACGCAGTATTTT.

There are many counts of this clonotype. This sequence joins TRBV12-3 or TRBV12-4 and TRBJ1-1, with unresolved D. V dropped 3 bases and J dropped 0 bases, with 8 bases sitting between them. The CDR3 length is 14 residues. CDR3 in DNA: TGTGCCAGCAGTTTTGCACAGCTGAACACTGAAGCTTTCTTT. It is translated as CASSFAQLNTEAFF.

In its sample, this clonotype ranks as medium-sized. The gene calls are TRBV7-9 and TRBJ2-3; 15 bases are shared with TRBD2. This CDR3 has 15 residues. CDR1 and CDR2 from the germline V gene are SEHNR and FQNEAQ (reference sequence). V gave up 7 bases and J gave up 7 bases; unmatched junction bases: 6. CDR3 nucleotide sequence: TGTGCCAGCACCTTGGGGACTAGCGGGAGGCATACGCAGTATTTT. The encoded protein is CASTLGTSGRHTQYF.

This clonotype was seen only a few times. The genes are TRBV9 and TRBJ1-5; D ambiguous. CDR3 length: 14 residues. Germline V gives CDR1 SGDLS, CDR2 YYNGEE. Trimming shortened V by 0 bases and J by 6 bases, and 10 bases separated the two germline ends. The CDR3 DNA reads TGTGCCAGCAGCGTAGTAGGGTATGGTCAGCCCCAGCATTTT. It yields the protein CASSVVGYGQPQHF.

This clonotype appeared a few times. In nucleotides, the CDR3 is TGTGCCAGCAGCCAGTTTCCCGGGGGGGGAATCTACAATGAGCAGTTCTTC. This sequence encodes CASSQFPGGGIYNEQFF. The rearrangement links TRBV3-1 to TRBJ2-1, with 8 bases lining up with TRBD2. V lost 3 bases to trimming and J lost 3 bases; unmatched junction nucleotides: 10. This CDR3 contains 17 residues. Germline V gene lookup returns CDR1 LGHDT and CDR2 YNNKEL (reference sequence).